The rows below give T cell receptor beta chains drawn from one sample of a study of cytomegalovirus exposure and HLA in healthy donors. Repertoires were generated with immunoSEQ multiplex PCR, while TCRdb's copy carries only in-frame clones and drops some. The repertoire consists of roughly 200,000 clones, with about four fifths occurring once and the leading ten covering roughly 1.4%. Specimen: PBMCs. The receptors stem from a girl between 10 and 17 years old in good health and CMV-seropositive. The CDR3 runs from the conserved cysteine through the conserved F or W. Fields, in order: clone size, J gene, V gene, CDR3 protein. Clone sizes are given selectively: once, few, many, or a class where the clone is expanded.

>NA|TRBJ2-5|TRBV7-2
CATIRGRGQGGETQYF
>NA|TRBJ2-7|TRBV9
CASSVGAGKSSYEQYF
>few|TRBJ1-2|TRBV6-6
CASSTGTGGSYGYTF
>NA|TRBJ2-7|TRBV5-1
CASSPVVAFRTGGIQEQYF
>NA|TRBJ2-2|TRBV27
CASSQNPFATGELFF
>NA|TRBJ1-5|TRBV18
CASGFPLYRSRPQHF
>NA|TRBJ2-5|TRBV7-9
CASSPPEALETQYF
>NA|TRBJ2-1|TRBV9
CASSGSGGLSSYNEQFF
>NA|TRBJ1-4|TRBV19
CASDQGKKEKLFF
>few|TRBJ1-3|TRBV27
CASSFRTGDAGNTIYF
>NA|TRBJ1-4|TRBV4-3
CASSQGARTGPEKLFF
>NA|TRBJ1-1|TRBV19
CASRTGTGWDTEAFF
>NA|TRBJ1-3|TRBV6-5
CASITRRGTGNTIYF
>NA|TRBJ1-2|TRBV7-9
CASSLEVETVYGYTF
>NA|TRBJ2-6|TRBV7-2
CASSLSGSGANVLTF
>NA|TRBJ2-1|TRBV15
CATSRWPSGEQFF
>NA|TRBJ1-3|TRBV15
CATSRLPWTNSGNTIYF